The rows below give T cell receptor beta chains drawn from one sample of a study of blood T cell repertoires in COVID-19. Sequencing used immunoSEQ multiplex PCR; TCRdb keeps in-frame clones, though not all of them. Found here are nearly 200,000 clones, around 85% of them singletons; the top ten hold 0.78%. What was sequenced was peripheral blood. Every receptor here comes from a woman in her seventies with acute or convalescent COVID-19. Each CDR3 is given without its conserved first and last residue.

CDR3 protein: ASSSLTENRYEQY
V gene: TRBV27
J gene: TRBJ2-7
CDR3 length: 13

CDR3 protein: ASSQEGGYGYT
V gene: TRBV4-1
J gene: TRBJ1-2
CDR3 length: 11

CDR3 protein: ASSQAAVETEAF
V gene: TRBV23-1
J gene: TRBJ1-1
CDR3 length: 12

CDR3 protein: ASSPDRAGSYGYT
V gene: TRBV27
J gene: TRBJ1-2
CDR3 length: 13

CDR3 protein: ASSPRTSGGEQY
V gene: TRBV9
J gene: TRBJ2-7
CDR3 length: 12

CDR3 protein: ASSDSVHISGNTIY
V gene: TRBV6-4
J gene: TRBJ1-3
CDR3 length: 14

CDR3 protein: ASSRDSYNYGYT
V gene: TRBV7-2
J gene: TRBJ1-2
CDR3 length: 12

CDR3 protein: ASSLAAGTGARNSPLH
V gene: TRBV5-1
J gene: TRBJ1-6
CDR3 length: 16

CDR3 protein: ASSLGGSYYNEQF
V gene: TRBV7-3
J gene: TRBJ2-1
CDR3 length: 13

CDR3 protein: ASSTRTASGSEAF
V gene: TRBV5-4
J gene: TRBJ1-1
CDR3 length: 13

CDR3 protein: ASSFLRTGVSYEQY
V gene: TRBV27
J gene: TRBJ2-7
CDR3 length: 14

CDR3 protein: ASSMNLASGADTQY
V gene: TRBV28
J gene: TRBJ2-3
CDR3 length: 14

CDR3 protein: ASSPLTPTGGTDTQY
V gene: TRBV18
J gene: TRBJ2-3
CDR3 length: 15

CDR3 protein: ASSRPGWPETQY
V gene: TRBV14
J gene: TRBJ2-5
CDR3 length: 12

CDR3 protein: ASRGGGAGNTEAF
V gene: TRBV28
J gene: TRBJ1-1
CDR3 length: 13

CDR3 protein: ASSGQLNTEAF
V gene: TRBV2
J gene: TRBJ1-1
CDR3 length: 11

CDR3 protein: AISEEGGHYNEQF
V gene: TRBV10-3
J gene: TRBJ2-1
CDR3 length: 13

CDR3 protein: ASSPREGIHYNSPLH
V gene: TRBV3-1/TRBV3-2
J gene: TRBJ1-6
CDR3 length: 15

CDR3 protein: ASSYYGGRGEQY
V gene: TRBV6-6
J gene: TRBJ2-7
CDR3 length: 12

CDR3 protein: ASSIPGQGAEQY
V gene: TRBV19
J gene: TRBJ2-7
CDR3 length: 12

CDR3 protein: ASSRQGKVGNTIY
V gene: TRBV11-3
J gene: TRBJ1-3
CDR3 length: 13

CDR3 protein: ASSVDPAGPQH
V gene: TRBV6-5
J gene: TRBJ1-5
CDR3 length: 11

CDR3 protein: ASSLGQRSETQY
V gene: TRBV5-1
J gene: TRBJ2-5
CDR3 length: 12

CDR3 protein: ASGLRVKGFAPNTEAF
V gene: TRBV6-4
J gene: TRBJ1-1
CDR3 length: 16

CDR3 protein: ASSLGRAGPTYNEQF
V gene: TRBV7-9
J gene: TRBJ2-1
CDR3 length: 15

CDR3 protein: SVAGLAGETQY
V gene: TRBV29-1
J gene: TRBJ2-5
CDR3 length: 11

CDR3 protein: ASTDPGSTGELF
V gene: TRBV5-1
J gene: TRBJ2-2
CDR3 length: 12

CDR3 protein: ASSAAGGRTDTQY
V gene: TRBV6-5
J gene: TRBJ2-3
CDR3 length: 13

CDR3 protein: ASSLRREAYNEQF
V gene: TRBV27
J gene: TRBJ2-1
CDR3 length: 13

CDR3 protein: ASSFRVVTEAF
V gene: TRBV11-3
J gene: TRBJ1-1
CDR3 length: 11

CDR3 protein: ASSPSTGTVNTEAF
V gene: TRBV7-9
J gene: TRBJ1-1
CDR3 length: 14

CDR3 protein: ASRRQGAYEQY
V gene: TRBV5-1
J gene: TRBJ2-7
CDR3 length: 11

CDR3 protein: ASSLDGTGSSPLH
V gene: TRBV5-4
J gene: TRBJ1-6
CDR3 length: 13

CDR3 protein: SASVQRGQTQETQY
V gene: TRBV20-1
J gene: TRBJ2-5
CDR3 length: 14

CDR3 protein: ASRVDILYEQY
V gene: TRBV5-1
J gene: TRBJ2-7
CDR3 length: 11

CDR3 protein: ASSLGGGPYEQY
V gene: TRBV7-2
J gene: TRBJ2-7
CDR3 length: 12

CDR3 protein: ASSIWQLSNQPQH
V gene: TRBV19
J gene: TRBJ1-5
CDR3 length: 13

CDR3 protein: ASSLGLATGELF
V gene: TRBV9
J gene: TRBJ2-2
CDR3 length: 12

CDR3 protein: ASSYSKQAAYEQY
V gene: TRBV6-5
J gene: TRBJ2-7
CDR3 length: 13

CDR3 protein: ASSFFRTGRTGELF
V gene: TRBV5-8
J gene: TRBJ2-2
CDR3 length: 14

CDR3 protein: ASSLARDRVHEQY
V gene: TRBV5-1
J gene: TRBJ2-7
CDR3 length: 13

CDR3 protein: ASSVQTGTRSGANVLT
V gene: TRBV9
J gene: TRBJ2-6
CDR3 length: 16

CDR3 protein: ASSQPGISYEQY
V gene: TRBV6-5
J gene: TRBJ2-7
CDR3 length: 12

CDR3 protein: AISESGGPGEQY
V gene: TRBV10-3
J gene: TRBJ2-7
CDR3 length: 12

CDR3 protein: ASSQRGEQF
V gene: TRBV2
J gene: TRBJ2-1
CDR3 length: 9

CDR3 protein: ASSKDRGVNQPQH
V gene: TRBV2
J gene: TRBJ1-5
CDR3 length: 13

CDR3 protein: ASRDSPEGTLH
V gene: TRBV27
J gene: TRBJ1-6
CDR3 length: 11

CDR3 protein: ASSTTEWTSYGYT
V gene: TRBV6-6
J gene: TRBJ1-2
CDR3 length: 13

CDR3 protein: ASSYSNTEAF
V gene: TRBV7-9
J gene: TRBJ1-1
CDR3 length: 10

CDR3 protein: ASSLQRYEQY
V gene: TRBV28
J gene: TRBJ2-7
CDR3 length: 10

CDR3 protein: ASSRGGSDTDTQY
V gene: TRBV5-1
J gene: TRBJ2-3
CDR3 length: 13

CDR3 protein: AARGGVGNTIY
V gene: TRBV6-5
J gene: TRBJ1-3
CDR3 length: 11

CDR3 protein: ASGLRGSGRADTGELF
V gene: TRBV12-5
J gene: TRBJ2-2
CDR3 length: 16

CDR3 protein: ASSLLTGYNSPLH
V gene: TRBV28
J gene: TRBJ1-6
CDR3 length: 13

CDR3 protein: ASSRSGGAYEQY
V gene: TRBV3-1/TRBV3-2
J gene: TRBJ2-7
CDR3 length: 12

CDR3 protein: ASRETGEPQH
V gene: TRBV28
J gene: TRBJ1-5
CDR3 length: 10